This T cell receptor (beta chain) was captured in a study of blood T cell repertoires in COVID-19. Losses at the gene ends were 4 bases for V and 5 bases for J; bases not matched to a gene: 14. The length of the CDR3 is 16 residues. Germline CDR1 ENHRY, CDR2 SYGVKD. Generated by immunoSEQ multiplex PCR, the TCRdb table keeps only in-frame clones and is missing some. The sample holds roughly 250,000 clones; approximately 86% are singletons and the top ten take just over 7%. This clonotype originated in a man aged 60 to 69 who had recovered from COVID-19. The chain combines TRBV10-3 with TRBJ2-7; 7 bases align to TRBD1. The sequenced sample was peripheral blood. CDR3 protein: CAISAYGTEGRHEQYF. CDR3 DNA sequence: TGTGCCATCAGTGCATACGGGACAGAGGGTCGCCACGAGCAGTACTTC.